These T cell receptor beta chains were read from a single sample in a study of PD-L1 blockade in urothelial cancer. Clones were read by immunoSEQ multiplex PCR, and TCRdb kept only the in-frame ones, dropping some. The sample yields approximately 70,000 clones, approximately 91% seen once. The input for sequencing was PBMCs, taken around atezolizumab (anti-PD-L1) treatment. The receptors originated from a man aged 55 to 70 with urothelial cancer. Each CDR3 is given with its conserved first and last residue. The D gene is left open where the match is weak. Size is omitted from some rows. Given values are once, few, many or a class for expanded clones.

clone_size | j_call | d_call | v_call | cdr3_aa | cdr3_nt
- | TRBJ1-1 | - | TRBV7-9 | CASSSTGRGIEAFF | TGTGCCAGCAGCTCGACAGGTAGAGGCATTGAAGCTTTCTTT
- | TRBJ2-7 | - | TRBV7-7 | CASRCDSWSSYEQYF | TGTGCCAGCAGATGCGACTCCTGGAGCTCCTACGAGCAGTACTTC
- | TRBJ1-4 | TRBD1 | TRBV7-6 | CASSRDRKGEKLFF | TGTGCCAGCAGCCGGGACAGGAAGGGTGAAAAACTGTTTTTT
- | TRBJ2-1 | TRBD1 | TRBV5-4 | CASSPPGTESNEQFF | TGTGCCAGCAGTCCCCCCGGGACAGAGAGCAATGAGCAGTTCTTC
- | TRBJ2-1 | TRBD2 | TRBV4-3 | CASSHGSSGSYNNEQFF | TGCGCCAGCAGCCACGGTTCTAGCGGGAGTTACAACAATGAGCAGTTCTTC
- | TRBJ1-5 | - | TRBV19 | CASSRQVYSNQPQHF | TGTGCCAGTAGTAGACAGGTCTATAGCAATCAGCCCCAGCATTTT
- | TRBJ2-1 | - | TRBV7-2 | CASSLAVSSYNEQFF | TGTGCCAGCAGCCTGGCGGTGAGCTCCTACAATGAGCAGTTCTTC
- | TRBJ2-1 | TRBD2 | TRBV9 | CASSVDFSGSISYNEQFF | TGTGCCAGCAGCGTAGATTTTAGCGGGAGCATATCCTACAATGAGCAGTTCTTC
once | TRBJ2-5 | TRBD2 | TRBV30 | CAWRKSGGGQETQYF | TGTGCCTGGAGAAAGAGCGGGGGGGGTCAAGAGACCCAGTACTTC
- | TRBJ1-2 | TRBD1 | TRBV18 | CASSPPGGYYGYTF | TGTGCCAGCTCACCACCAGGGGGCTACTATGGCTACACCTTC
- | TRBJ1-1 | TRBD1 | TRBV9 | CASSVEGTGSQAFF | TGTGCCAGCAGCGTAGAAGGGACAGGGTCTCAAGCTTTCTTT
- | TRBJ2-3 | TRBD1 | TRBV5-1 | CASSQKTGGRADTQYF | TGCGCCAGCAGCCAGAAGACAGGGGGAAGGGCAGATACGCAGTATTTT
- | TRBJ1-1 | TRBD1 | TRBV5-6 | CASSLGTGATEAFF | TGTGCCAGCAGCTTGGGGACAGGGGCCACTGAAGCTTTCTTT
- | TRBJ2-3 | TRBD2 | TRBV5-1 | CASSSRTGTSVGDTQYF | TGCGCCAGCAGCTCAAGAACCGGGACTAGCGTCGGAGATACGCAGTATTTT
- | TRBJ1-1 | - | TRBV28 | CASSFSNTEAFF | TGTGCCAGCAGTTTCTCGAACACTGAAGCTTTCTTT
once | TRBJ2-7 | TRBD2 | TRBV28 | CASVETSGSHEQYF | TGTGCCAGCGTAGAGACTAGCGGGAGTCACGAGCAGTACTTC
- | TRBJ2-2 | - | TRBV11-3 | CASSYGLTGTGELFF | TGTGCCAGCAGCTACGGACTGACGGGGACCGGGGAGCTGTTTTTT
- | TRBJ1-5 | TRBD1 | TRBV7-8 | CASSSDRVGQPQHF | TGTGCCAGCAGCTCGGACAGGGTTGGGCAGCCCCAGCATTTT
- | TRBJ1-3 | - | TRBV6-1 | CASSERGLNTIYF | TGTGCCAGCAGTGAACGCGGACTAAACACCATATATTTT
- | TRBJ1-6 | - | TRBV5-1 | CASSLDTEPQARLTVIKWSPLHF | TGCGCCAGCAGCTTGGATACCGAACCCCAGGCCCGACTAACGGTAATAAAGTGGTCACCCCTCCACTTT
- | TRBJ2-1 | - | TRBV28 | CASSLGTSYNEQFF | TGTGCCAGCAGTTTAGGGACTTCCTACAATGAGCAGTTCTTC
- | TRBJ1-3 | TRBD1 | TRBV6-4 | CASSGSTGASGNTIYF | TGTGCCAGCAGTGGCTCCACAGGGGCCTCTGGAAACACCATATATTTT
- | TRBJ2-5 | - | TRBV7-9 | CASSLQGQETQYF | TGTGCCAGCAGCTTACAGGGACAAGAGACCCAGTACTTC